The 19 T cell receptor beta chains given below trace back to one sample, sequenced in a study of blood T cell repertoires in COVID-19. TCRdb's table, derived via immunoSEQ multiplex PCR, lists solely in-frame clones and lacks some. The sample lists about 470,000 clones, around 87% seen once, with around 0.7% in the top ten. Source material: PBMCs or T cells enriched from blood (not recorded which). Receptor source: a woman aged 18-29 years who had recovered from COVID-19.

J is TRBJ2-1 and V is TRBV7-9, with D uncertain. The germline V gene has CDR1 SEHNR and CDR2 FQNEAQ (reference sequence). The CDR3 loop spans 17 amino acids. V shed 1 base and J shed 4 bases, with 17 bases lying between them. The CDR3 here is CASSLVRPGGSYNEQFF. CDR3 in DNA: TGTGCCAGCAGCTTAGTTCGTCCAGGTGGGTCATACAATGAGCAGTTCTTC.

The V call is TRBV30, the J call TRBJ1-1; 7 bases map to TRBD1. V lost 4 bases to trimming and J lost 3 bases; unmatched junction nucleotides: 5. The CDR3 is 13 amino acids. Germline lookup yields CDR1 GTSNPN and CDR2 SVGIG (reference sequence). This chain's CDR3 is CAWKGQRYTEAFF. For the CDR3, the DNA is TGTGCCTGGAAGGGACAGAGATACACTGAAGCTTTCTTT.

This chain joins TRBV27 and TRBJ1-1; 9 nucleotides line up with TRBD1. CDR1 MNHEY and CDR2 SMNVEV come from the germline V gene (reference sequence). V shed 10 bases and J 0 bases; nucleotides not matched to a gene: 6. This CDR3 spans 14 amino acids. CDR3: CATRGTGMNTEAFF. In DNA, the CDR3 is TGTGCCACCCGCGGGACAGGGATGAACACTGAAGCTTTCTTT.

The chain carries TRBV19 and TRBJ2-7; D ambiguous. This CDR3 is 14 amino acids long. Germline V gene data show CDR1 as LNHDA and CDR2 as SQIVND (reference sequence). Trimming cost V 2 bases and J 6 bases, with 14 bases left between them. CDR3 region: CASSIRNGFIEQYF. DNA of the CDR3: TGTGCCAGTAGTATAAGAAACGGGTTCATCGAGCAGTACTTC.

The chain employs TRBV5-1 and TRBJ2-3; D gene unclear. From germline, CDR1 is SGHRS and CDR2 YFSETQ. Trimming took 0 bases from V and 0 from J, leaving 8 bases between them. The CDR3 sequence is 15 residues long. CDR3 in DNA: TGCGCCAGCAGCTTGGTAGAACCTAGCACAGATACGCAGTATTTT. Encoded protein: CASSLVEPSTDTQYF.

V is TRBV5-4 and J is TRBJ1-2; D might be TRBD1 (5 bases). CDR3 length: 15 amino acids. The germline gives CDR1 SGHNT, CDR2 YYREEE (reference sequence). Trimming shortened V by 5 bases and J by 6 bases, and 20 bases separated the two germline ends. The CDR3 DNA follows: TGTGCCAGCAGATCCCTTCGGGGGGTTGGTGATGGCTACACCTTC. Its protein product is CASRSLRGVGDGYTF.

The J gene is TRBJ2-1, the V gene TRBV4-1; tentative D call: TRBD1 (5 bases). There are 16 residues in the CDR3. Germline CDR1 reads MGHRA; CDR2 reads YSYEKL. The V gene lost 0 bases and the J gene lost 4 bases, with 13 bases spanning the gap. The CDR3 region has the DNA TGCGCCAGCAGCCAAGAGTACCCATCAGGGTACAATGAGCAGTTCTTC. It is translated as CASSQEYPSGYNEQFF.

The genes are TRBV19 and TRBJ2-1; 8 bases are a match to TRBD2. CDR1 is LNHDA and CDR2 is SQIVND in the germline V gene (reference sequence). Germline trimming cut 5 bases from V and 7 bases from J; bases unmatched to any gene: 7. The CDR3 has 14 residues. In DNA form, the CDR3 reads TGTGCCAGTAGTCAGACTAGCGTCGAAAATGAGCAGTTCTTC. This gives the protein CASSQTSVENEQFF.

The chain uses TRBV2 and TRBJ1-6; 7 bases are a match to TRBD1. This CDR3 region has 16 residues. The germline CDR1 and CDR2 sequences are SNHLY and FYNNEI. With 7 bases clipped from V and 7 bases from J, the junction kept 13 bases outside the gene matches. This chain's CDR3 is CASTLVGGQTNSPLHF. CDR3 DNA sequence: TGTGCCAGCACCCTCGTGGGGGGACAGACGAATTCACCCCTCCACTTT.

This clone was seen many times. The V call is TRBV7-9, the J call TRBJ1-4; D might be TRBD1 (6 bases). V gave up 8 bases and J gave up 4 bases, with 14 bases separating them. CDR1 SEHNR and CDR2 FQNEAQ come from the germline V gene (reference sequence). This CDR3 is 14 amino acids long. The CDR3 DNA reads TGTGCCAGCCGGGGGGGCATCGGTAATGAAAAACTGTTTTTT. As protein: CASRGGIGNEKLFF.

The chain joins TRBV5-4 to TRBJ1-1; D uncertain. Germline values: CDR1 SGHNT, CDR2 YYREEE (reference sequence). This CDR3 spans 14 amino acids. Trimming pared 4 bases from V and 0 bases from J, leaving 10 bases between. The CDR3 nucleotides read TGTGCCAGCAGCATCCTCCAGATGAACACTGAAGCTTTCTTT. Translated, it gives CASSILQMNTEAFF.

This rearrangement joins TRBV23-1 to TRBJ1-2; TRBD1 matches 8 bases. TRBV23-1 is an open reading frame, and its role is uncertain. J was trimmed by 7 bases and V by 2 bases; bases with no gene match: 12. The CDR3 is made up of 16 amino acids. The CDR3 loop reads CASSQLIAGRGPGYTF. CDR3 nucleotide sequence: TGCGCCAGCAGTCAACTAATCGCCGGCAGGGGGCCTGGCTACACCTTC.

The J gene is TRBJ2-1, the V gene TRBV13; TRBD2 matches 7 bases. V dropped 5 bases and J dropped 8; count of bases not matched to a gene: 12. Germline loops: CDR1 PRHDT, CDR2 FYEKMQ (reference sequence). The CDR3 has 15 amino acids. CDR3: CASSQPRRGSDEQFF. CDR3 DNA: TGTGCCAGCAGCCAACCCCGGCGGGGGTCGGATGAGCAGTTCTTC.

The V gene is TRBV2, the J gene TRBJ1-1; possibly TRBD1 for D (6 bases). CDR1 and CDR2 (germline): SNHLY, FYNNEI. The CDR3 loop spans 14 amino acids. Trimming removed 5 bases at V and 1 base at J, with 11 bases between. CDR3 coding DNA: TGTGCCAGCAGTTTTGGACAGCCGAACACTGAAGCTTTCTTT. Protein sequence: CASSFGQPNTEAFF. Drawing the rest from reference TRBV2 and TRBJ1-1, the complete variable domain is EPEVTQTPSHQVTQMGQEVILRCVPISNHLYFYWYRQILGQKVEFLVSFYNNEISEKSEIFDDQFSVERPDGSNFTLKIRSTKLEDSAMYFCASSFGQPNTEAFFGQGTRLTVV.

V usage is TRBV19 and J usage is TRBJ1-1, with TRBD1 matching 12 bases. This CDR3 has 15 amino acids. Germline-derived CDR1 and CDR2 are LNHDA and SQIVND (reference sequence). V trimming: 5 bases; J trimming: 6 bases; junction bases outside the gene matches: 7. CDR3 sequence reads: CASSPGDRGLAEAFF. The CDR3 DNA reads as TGTGCCAGTAGTCCAGGGGACAGGGGGCTGGCTGAAGCTTTCTTT.

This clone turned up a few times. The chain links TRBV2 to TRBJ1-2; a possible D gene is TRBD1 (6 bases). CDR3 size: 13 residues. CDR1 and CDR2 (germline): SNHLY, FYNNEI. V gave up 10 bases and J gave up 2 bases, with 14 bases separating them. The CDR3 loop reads CATLTQGNYGYTF. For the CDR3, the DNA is TGTGCCACCCTGACCCAGGGGAACTATGGCTACACCTTC. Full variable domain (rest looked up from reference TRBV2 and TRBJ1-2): EPEVTQTPSHQVTQMGQEVILRCVPISNHLYFYWYRQILGQKVEFLVSFYNNEISEKSEIFDDQFSVERPDGSNFTLKIRSTKLEDSAMYFCATLTQGNYGYTFGSGTRLTVV.

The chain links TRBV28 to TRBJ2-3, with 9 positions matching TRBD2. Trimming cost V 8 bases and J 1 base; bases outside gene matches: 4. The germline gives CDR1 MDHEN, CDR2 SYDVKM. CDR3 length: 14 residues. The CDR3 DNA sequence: TGTGCCAGCCTAGCGGGGTCTGGCACAGATACGCAGTATTTT. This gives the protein CASLAGSGTDTQYF.

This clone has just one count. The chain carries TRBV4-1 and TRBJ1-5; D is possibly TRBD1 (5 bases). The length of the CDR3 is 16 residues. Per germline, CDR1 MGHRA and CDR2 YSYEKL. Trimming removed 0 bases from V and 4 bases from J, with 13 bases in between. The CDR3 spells CASSQEVASGNQPQHF. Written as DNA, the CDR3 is TGCGCCAGCAGCCAAGAGGTTGCCTCAGGGAATCAGCCCCAGCATTTT.

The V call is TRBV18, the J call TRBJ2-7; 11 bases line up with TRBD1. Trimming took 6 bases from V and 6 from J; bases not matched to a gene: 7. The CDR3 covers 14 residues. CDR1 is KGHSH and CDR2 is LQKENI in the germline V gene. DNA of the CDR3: TGTGCCAGCTCCGAGGGGACAGGGGGGTCCGAGCAGTACTTC. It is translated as CASSEGTGGSEQYF.